Listed here is a single T cell receptor beta chain. This clonotype is classified as medium-sized (0.01 to 0.1%). The target of this receptor is not known. Qualities for individual bases were not recorded, and no much larger clone is one base off. This beta chain lies outside the target of a library built for alpha chains; its clone size means little. Unmatched junction bases come to 6, with V trimmed by 5 bases and J by 8 bases. The germline V gene provides CDR1 SQVTM and CDR2 ANQGSEA. Including cysteine and phenylalanine, the CDR3 has 15 amino acids. Just the 45-base CDR3 DNA is kept, in frame starting at base 1. To prepare the library, 5' RACE was applied. Data came from a NextSeq 500. To allow correction of PCR and sequencing errors, the TCR library protocol tagged every TCR cDNA molecule with a unique molecular identifier. The authors' analysis ran thus. TCR identification, UMI-based error correction and CDR3 extraction were all carried out with Decombinator tools. TCRs above a frequency of 2 per 1,000, corresponding to the top 1% of the tumor frequency distribution, were defined as expanded. Renyi diversity was computed with the R vegan package after each repertoire had been subsampled 100 times to 5,000 TCRs. CDR3 similarity networks were constructed using string-kernel similarity of amino acid triplets, with links drawn between CDR3s whose pairwise similarity was above 0.82. The raw public reads went through TCRdb reprocessing: fastp at Q25, MiXCR clone calling, in-frame beta chains kept. Rows are unified per CDR3 protein, each entry keeping the most common DNA and genes. In this record, the V and J calls reflect TCRdb's handling and not the investigators' own analysis. Present in this sample are 4,000 to 5,500 distinct CDR3 sequences, about a sixth of which were seen just once. The ten most abundant clones make up 20% of the sample.

What this sample's time point label stands for: sample taken at primary tumor resection. TCR sequencing used whole RNA extracted from tumor and nontumor lung tissue, or from cryopreserved PBMC samples, without cell sorting. Donors were 72 patients with early-stage, untreated non-small cell lung cancer from the lung TRACERx cohort. A patient was chosen for TCR sequencing only when enough RNA was available from at least two tumor regions. Tumor and adjacent nontumor lung specimens were reviewed by a lung pathologist before selection. The data are from a study of spatial heterogeneity in lung cancer (dated by TCRdb to between 2017 and 2020). Broadly, across the study: Beta-chain transcripts were consistently detected in greater numbers than alpha-chain transcripts, which likely reflects a higher abundance of beta-chain transcripts. In the raw uncorrected reads, each unique combination of TCR and UMI appeared more than ten times on average. The study quantitatively compared TCR alpha and beta repertoires across multiple tumor regions, matched nontumor lung and blood in non-small cell lung cancer. Both alpha and beta chains were TCR-sequenced in approximately 200 tumor regions, under 85 matched nontumor lung samples and around 54 PBMC samples obtained at surgery. Nonsynonymous mutation counts, determined by whole-exome sequencing of tumor tissue, were related to TCR repertoire features.

Study-wide conclusions, independent of this receptor: Confirming at a functional level the hypothesis that regional TCRs recognize regional mutations was considered to require additional single-cell paired TCR alpha and beta sequencing.

Rearrangement joined TRBV29-1 to TRBJ2-1, with 16 bases aligning to TRBD2. This receptor was taken from a male donor with early-stage non-small cell lung cancer. Sequences were derived from normal lung tissue next to the tumor, sampled at surgery. The CDR3 region has the sequence CSVTGLAGGTDEQFF. The DNA is as follows: TGCAGCGTTACGGGACTAGCGGGAGGGACGGATGAGCAGTTCTTC.